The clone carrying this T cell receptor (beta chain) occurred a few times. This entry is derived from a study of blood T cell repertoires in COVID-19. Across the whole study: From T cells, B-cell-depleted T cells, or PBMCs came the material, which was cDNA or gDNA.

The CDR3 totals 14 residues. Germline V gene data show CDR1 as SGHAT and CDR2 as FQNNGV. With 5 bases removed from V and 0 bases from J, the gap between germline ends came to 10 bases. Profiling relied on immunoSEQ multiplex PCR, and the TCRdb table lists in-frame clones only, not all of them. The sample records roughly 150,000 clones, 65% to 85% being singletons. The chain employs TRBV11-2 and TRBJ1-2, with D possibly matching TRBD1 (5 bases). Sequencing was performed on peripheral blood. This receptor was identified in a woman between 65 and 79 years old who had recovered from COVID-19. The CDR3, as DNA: TGTGCCAGCAGCCATGACAGCGCTAACTATGGCTACACCTTC. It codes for CASSHDSANYGYTF.